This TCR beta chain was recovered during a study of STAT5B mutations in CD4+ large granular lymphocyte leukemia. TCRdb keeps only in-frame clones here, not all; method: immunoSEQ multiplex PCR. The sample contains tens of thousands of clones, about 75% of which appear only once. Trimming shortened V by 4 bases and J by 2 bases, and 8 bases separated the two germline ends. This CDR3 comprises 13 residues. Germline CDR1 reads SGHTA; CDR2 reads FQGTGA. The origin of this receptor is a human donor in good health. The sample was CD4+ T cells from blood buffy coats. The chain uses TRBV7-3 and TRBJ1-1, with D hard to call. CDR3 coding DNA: TGTGCCAGCAGCTCCAATGGAAACACTGAAGCTTTCTTT. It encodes CASSSNGNTEAFF.